The clone carrying this TCR beta chain was detected a few times. Its antigen is not known. This sample was included in a study of T cells after yellow fever vaccination. General study findings and limits: Peaking faster, on day 5 versus 15, the secondary response was nonetheless weaker. Clones from primary vaccination mostly reappeared after the booster (around 97% CD4, approximately 88% CD8).

TCRdb recomputed calls from the 5' RACE reads with MiXCR, one row per CDR3 protein. The sample consists of about 330,000 distinct CDR3 sequences, approximately 8% of them appearing once. CDR1 and CDR2 (germline): SEHNR, FQNEAQ (reference sequence). The CDR3 has 16 amino acids. Trimming took 4 bases from V and 1 from J, leaving 14 bases between them. The chain links TRBV7-9 to TRBJ1-3; weak D call: TRBD1 (5 bases). The sequence was collected from a man aged 18 to 30 who received the YFV17D yellow fever vaccine. Sequenced here: PBMCs, sampled around 45 days after the first yellow fever vaccination. CDR3 in amino acids: CASSYTLDTSGNTIYF. The CDR3 nucleotides are TGTGCCAGCAGCTATACGTTGGACACATCTGGAAACACCATATATTTT.